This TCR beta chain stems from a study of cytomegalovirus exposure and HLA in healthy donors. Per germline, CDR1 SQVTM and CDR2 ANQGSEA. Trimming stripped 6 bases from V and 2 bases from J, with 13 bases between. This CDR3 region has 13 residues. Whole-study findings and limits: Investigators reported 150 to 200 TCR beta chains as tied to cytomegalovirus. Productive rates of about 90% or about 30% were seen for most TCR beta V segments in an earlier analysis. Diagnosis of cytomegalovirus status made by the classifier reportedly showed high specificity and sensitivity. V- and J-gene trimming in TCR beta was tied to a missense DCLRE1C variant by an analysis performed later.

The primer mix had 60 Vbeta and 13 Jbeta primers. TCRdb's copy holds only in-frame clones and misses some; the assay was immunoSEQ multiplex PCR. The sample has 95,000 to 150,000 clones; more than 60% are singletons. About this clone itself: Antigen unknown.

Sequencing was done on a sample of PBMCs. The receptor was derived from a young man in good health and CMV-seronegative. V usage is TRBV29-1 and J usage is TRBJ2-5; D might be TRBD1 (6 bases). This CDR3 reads CSVAGTSQETQYF. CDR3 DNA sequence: TGCAGCGTGGCCGGGACATCACAAGAGACCCAGTACTTC.